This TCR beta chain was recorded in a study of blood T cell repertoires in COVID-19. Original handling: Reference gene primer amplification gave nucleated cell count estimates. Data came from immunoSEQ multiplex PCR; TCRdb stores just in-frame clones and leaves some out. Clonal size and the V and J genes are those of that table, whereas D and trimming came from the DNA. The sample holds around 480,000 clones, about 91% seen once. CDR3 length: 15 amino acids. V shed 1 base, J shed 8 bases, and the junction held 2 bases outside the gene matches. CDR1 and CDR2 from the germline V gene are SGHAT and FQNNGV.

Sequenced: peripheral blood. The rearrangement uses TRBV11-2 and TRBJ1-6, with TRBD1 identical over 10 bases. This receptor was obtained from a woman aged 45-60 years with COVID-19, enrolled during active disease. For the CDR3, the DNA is TGTGCCAGCAGCTTAGGGACAGGGGGAGATTCACCCCTCCACTTT. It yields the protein CASSLGTGGDSPLHF.